A single sample gave rise to the 7 T cell receptor beta chains below, sequenced in a study of T-cell memory formation after mild COVID-19. TCRdb re-analysed the 5' RACE reads in MiXCR, keeping a single row per CDR3 protein. Among fewer than 90,000 distinct CDR3 sequences, approximately 14% were seen once, and the ten largest hold 30% to 35%. The sample was PBMCs or a T cell subset sorted from them (not recorded which). Every receptor here comes from an adult woman who had mild COVID-19 (a few samples of this study predate the infection). Cell type and time point are not known.

This clonotype came up many times. The chain has TRBV15 and TRBJ2-7; 13 nucleotides line up with TRBD2. This CDR3 has 15 residues. The germline CDR1 and CDR2 sequences are LNHNV and YYDKDF (reference sequence). V trimming: 3 bases; J trimming: 5 bases; junction bases outside the gene matches: 4. As DNA, the CDR3 is TGTGCCACCAGCAGCACTAGCGGGGGGGCAGACGAGCAGTACTTC. This encodes CATSSTSGGADEQYF.

This clonotype appeared a single time. V and J are TRBV30 and TRBJ2-7; D assignment may be TRBD1 or TRBD2 (5 bases each). This CDR3 is 13 amino acids long. V was clipped by 4 bases and J by 3 bases, with 13 bases between them. The germline V gene has CDR1 GTSNPN and CDR2 SVGIG (reference sequence). The chain's CDR3 is CAWNQGVNYEQYF. Here the CDR3 DNA reads TGTGCCTGGAATCAGGGAGTGAACTACGAGCAGTACTTC.

This chain uses TRBV29-1 with TRBJ2-7; TRBD1 might be the D (6 bases). Trimming pared 4 bases from V and 4 bases from J, leaving 14 bases between. This CDR3 is built from 13 residues. The germline CDR1 and CDR2 sequences are SQVTM and ANQGSEA. The CDR3 sequence is CSVVLQGRYEQYF. CDR3 nucleotide sequence: TGCAGCGTTGTTTTACAGGGACGGTACGAGCAGTACTTC.

The chain is built from TRBV6-5 and TRBJ2-3, with a possible D match to TRBD1 (5 bases). The ends were cut back, 5 bases at V and 2 bases at J, with 8 bases in the middle. The CDR3 contains 13 residues. CDR1 and CDR2 (germline): MNHEY, SVGAGI. The CDR3 protein is CASSAGHTDTQYF. CDR3 nucleotides: TGTGCCAGCAGTGCAGGACACACAGATACGCAGTATTTT.

The genes are TRBV7-9 and TRBJ2-5; D is uncertain. Trimming removed 4 bases from V and 5 bases from J, with 2 bases in between. From germline, CDR1 is SEHNR and CDR2 FQNEAQ (reference sequence). The CDR3 runs 10 residues. This CDR3 is CASSWETQYF. The CDR3, as DNA: TGTGCCAGCAGCTGGGAGACCCAGTACTTC.

There are a few counts of this clonotype. This rearrangement joins TRBV7-8 to TRBJ2-7; D call uncertain. The CDR3 consists of 13 residues. Trimming left V 5 bases short and J 2 bases short, with 10 bases between. Germline assignment: CDR1 SGHVS and CDR2 FQNEAQ. The CDR3 coding sequence is TGTGCCAGCAGCGCCTCCGTCGCCTACGAGCAGTACTTC. As protein: CASSASVAYEQYF. The variable domain in full, completed from reference TRBV7-8 and TRBJ2-7, reads GAGVSQSPRYKVAKRGQDVALRCDPISGHVSLFWYQQALGQGPEFLTYFQNEAQLDKSGLPSDRFFAERPEGSVSTLKIQRTQQEDSAVYLCASSASVAYEQYFGPGTRLTVT.

This clonotype was seen only a few times. This rearrangement joins TRBV7-9 to TRBJ2-3, with 11 bases matching TRBD2. Losses at the gene ends were 4 bases for V and 2 bases for J; bases not matched to a gene: 2. The CDR3 covers 15 residues. Germline loops: CDR1 SEHNR, CDR2 FQNEAQ (reference sequence). The CDR3 DNA is TGTGCCAGCAGCTCTAGCGGGGGGACCACAGATACGCAGTATTTT. It codes for CASSSSGGTTDTQYF.